These 20 T cell receptor beta chains were all obtained from the same sample, sequenced in a study of human T cells and chemical hapten exposure (dated by TCRdb to the early 2020s). This specimen's time point label, interpreted: patch test 3, about 24 weeks after DPC sensitization. The sample's treatment or condition label, in plain terms: therapeutic diphenylcyclopropenone sensitization with weekly scalp DPC. Receptors were amplified or captured by RACE. These reads were obtained on a NextSeq 500. TCRdb reanalyzed the raw reads on its own, using fastp at Q25 for trimming and MiXCR for clone calling, and kept in-frame beta chains. Every CDR3 protein is listed once, alongside the most common genes and DNA of its rows. The sample yields 130,000 or so distinct CDR3 sequences; around 11% were counted once. 2.4% of the sample lies in the top ten. Specimen: whole blood, collected in connection with sensitization to the hapten diphenylcyclopropenone (DPC). These receptors were taken from a woman in her fifties or sixties with alopecia areata. Some clones in this sample may be carry-over from other donors' samples.

This clonotype occurred a few times. This chain uses TRBV29-1 with TRBJ1-2; weak D call: TRBD1 (6 bases). Trimming stripped 0 bases from V and 8 bases from J, with 13 bases between. CDR3 size: 13 residues. Germline assignment: CDR1 SQVTM and CDR2 ANQGSEA. The chain's CDR3 is CSVEDTGRWGYTF. The DNA for the CDR3 is TGCAGCGTTGAAGATACAGGGCGGTGGGGCTACACCTTC.

V usage is TRBV19 and J usage is TRBJ1-1, with unresolved D. V was shortened by 2 bases and J by 3 bases, with 4 bases between the two germline ends. In germline, CDR1 is LNHDA, CDR2 SQIVND (reference sequence). There are 12 residues in the CDR3. The DNA of the CDR3 is TGTGCCAGTAGTATACCGTACACTGAAGCTTTCTTT. Translation gives CASSIPYTEAFF.

The CDR3 loop reads CASSPDRGLTDTQYF. In nucleotides, the CDR3 is TGTGCCAGCAGTCCCGACAGGGGCCTCACAGATACGCAGTATTTT. The V and J genes are TRBV12-3 or TRBV12-4 and TRBJ2-3, with 8 bases that match TRBD1. The trim removed 5 bases at V and 2 bases at J, leaving 6 bases unmatched. The CDR3 sequence is 15 residues long.

In this sample, this clonotype turned up many times. The chain employs TRBV5-1 and TRBJ1-6; D is unclear. Germline V gene lookup returns CDR1 SGHRS and CDR2 YFSETQ. CDR3 size: 15 residues. Trimming shortened V by 5 bases and J by 4 bases, and 13 bases separated the two germline ends. CDR3 loop: CASRPRDLYNSPLHF. CDR3 coding DNA: TGCGCCAGCAGACCCCGCGACCTGTATAATTCACCCCTCCACTTT.

This clonotype turned up a few times. The V gene is TRBV25-1, the J gene TRBJ2-7; 9 bases are a match to TRBD1. Trimming took 4 bases from V and 2 from J; bases not matched to a gene: 6. Germline CDR1 is MGHDK and CDR2 is SYGVNS. This CDR3 is 15 amino acids long. CDR3 sequence: CASSAAGTGTYEQYF. DNA of the CDR3: TGTGCCAGCAGTGCCGCCGGGACAGGGACCTACGAGCAGTACTTC.

V gene TRBV7-9 combines with J gene TRBJ2-4, with 10 bases aligning to TRBD2. This CDR3 has 15 residues. The V and J ends lost 6 bases and 4 bases, in that order; junction bases with no gene match: 6. Germline V gene lookup returns CDR1 SEHNR and CDR2 FQNEAQ (reference sequence). The CDR3 reads CASSKSGGAKNIQYF. The CDR3 DNA is TGTGCCAGCAGTAAAAGCGGGGGGGCAAAAAACATTCAGTACTTC.

This clonotype was detected many times. The rearrangement uses TRBV7-3 and TRBJ2-1; D is possibly TRBD1 or TRBD2 (5 bases each). The germline V gene has CDR1 SGHTA and CDR2 FQGTGA. The CDR3 loop spans 13 amino acids. V lost 6 bases and J 8 bases, leaving 14 bases between the germline ends. The CDR3 sequence: CASSVKRGDEQFF. In DNA, the CDR3 is TGTGCCAGCAGTGTTAAACGAGGGGATGAGCAGTTCTTC.

The chain links TRBV3-1 to TRBJ1-6, with D unclear. V was clipped by 3 bases and J by 0 bases, with 9 bases between them. CDR1 and CDR2 (germline): LGHDT, YNNKEL (reference sequence). There are 16 residues in the CDR3. CDR3 sequence reads: CASSQGKGSYNSPLHF. The CDR3 nucleotides read TGTGCCAGCAGCCAGGGGAAGGGCTCCTATAATTCACCCCTCCACTTT.

This clonotype was counted between two and nine times. The rearrangement links TRBV9 to TRBJ2-3; TRBD2 matches at 8 bases. The CDR3 runs 15 residues. Germline V gives CDR1 SGDLS, CDR2 YYNGEE. V was clipped by 0 bases and J by 5 bases; unmatched bases: 5. CDR3 DNA: TGTGCCAGCAGCGTAGCAGCGGGAGCGGTAGATACGCAGTATTTT. Its protein product is CASSVAAGAVDTQYF. The complete variable domain, with remaining parts taken from reference TRBV9 and TRBJ2-3, reads DSGVTQTPKHLITATGQRVTLRCSPRSGDLSVYWYQQSLDQGLQFLIQYYNGEERAKGNILERFSAQQFPDLHSELNLSSLELGDSALYFCASSVAAGAVDTQYFGPGTRLTVL.

This clonotype turned up a few times. DNA of the CDR3: TGTGCCAGCAGTAAGGCCGCCTCTGGAAACACCATATATTTT. Translated, it gives CASSKAASGNTIYF. This chain uses TRBV6-2 or TRBV6-3 with TRBJ1-3, with unresolved D. The V gene's germline CDR1 is MNHEY and CDR2 SVGEGT. V gave up 5 bases and J gave up 0 bases, with 8 bases separating them. This CDR3 has 14 residues.

This clonotype was counted at least ten times. The chain carries TRBV20-1 and TRBJ1-1, with D possibly being TRBD1 (6 bases). CDR3 length equals 16 residues. Germline V gene sequence: CDR1 DFQATT, CDR2 SNEGSKA (reference sequence). Trimming took 1 base from V and 2 from J, leaving 17 bases between them. The CDR3 region is CSARVTGYGENTEAFF. CDR3 nucleotide sequence: TGCAGTGCTAGAGTTACAGGGTATGGGGAAAACACTGAAGCTTTCTTT.

In its sample, this clonotype was seen a few times. The genes are TRBV28 and TRBJ2-7; 16 bases line up with TRBD2. The ends lost 5 bases at V and 0 bases at J; junction bases unmatched: 10. Germline V gene data show CDR1 as MDHEN and CDR2 as SYDVKM. The CDR3 has 19 residues. This CDR3 reads CASSPSPGLAGGYSYEQYF. CDR3 DNA sequence: TGTGCCAGCAGTCCATCACCGGGACTAGCGGGAGGGTACTCCTACGAGCAGTACTTC.

The rearrangement links TRBV5-4 to TRBJ2-2; either TRBD1 or TRBD2 may fit D (5 bases each). The CDR3 length is 16 residues. V lost 3 bases to trimming and J lost 2 bases, with 14 bases between them. Germline CDR1 and CDR2: SGHNT and YYREEE (reference sequence). The CDR3 loop is CASSSGRTINTGELFF. Written as DNA, the CDR3 is TGTGCCAGCAGCTCGGGACGGACGATTAACACCGGGGAGCTGTTTTTT.

This chain joins TRBV3-1 and TRBJ1-2, with TRBD1 identical over 7 bases. Germline-derived CDR1 and CDR2 are LGHDT and YNNKEL (reference sequence). This CDR3 has 13 residues. Losses at the gene ends were 6 bases for V and 6 bases for J; bases not matched to a gene: 7. The CDR3 region is CASRLRGDHGYTF. The DNA for the CDR3 is TGTGCCAGCAGACTCAGGGGGGACCATGGCTACACCTTC.

This clonotype was detected only a few times. The chain employs TRBV12-3 or TRBV12-4 and TRBJ2-7; D may be TRBD1 (6 bases). There are 12 residues in the CDR3. V lost 6 bases and J lost 4, with 10 bases in between. CDR3 DNA: TGTGCCAGCAGCCCTGGACAGTACGAGCAGTACTTC. Amino acid sequence: CASSPGQYEQYF.

In its sample, this clonotype was seen many times. The J gene is TRBJ1-5, the V gene TRBV11-1; TRBD1 aligns across 10 bases. V was clipped by 5 bases and J by 4 bases; unmatched bases: 2. The germline CDR1 and CDR2 sequences are SGHAT and FQDESV (reference sequence). The CDR3 runs to 14 residues. The CDR3 DNA sequence: TGTGCCAGCAGCCTGGACAGGGGGAATCAGCCCCAGCATTTT. Translated: CASSLDRGNQPQHF.

The rearrangement joins TRBV15 to TRBJ1-2, with 9 bases that match TRBD1. The J segment lost 4 bases and the V segment lost 0 bases, leaving 9 bases of the junction unmatched. The germline V gene encodes CDR1 LNHNV and CDR2 YYDKDF (reference sequence). The CDR3 length is 17 residues. The CDR3, as DNA: TGTGCCACCAGCAGAGATTTGACAGGGGGAGCCGGCTATGGCTACACCTTC. It yields the protein CATSRDLTGGAGYGYTF.

This clonotype was counted between two and nine times. The chain couples TRBV12-3 or TRBV12-4 to TRBJ2-1, with TRBD2 identical over 9 bases. Trimming took 3 bases from V and 6 from J; bases not matched to a gene: 6. The CDR3 runs to 15 residues. The CDR3 nucleotides are TGTGCCAGCAGTTTCATACGAGCGGGGGGCAATGAGCAGTTCTTC. As protein: CASSFIRAGGNEQFF.

The rearrangement uses TRBV24-1 and TRBJ1-5; TRBD1 is a possible D gene (5 bases). Between the trimmed V and J ends, which lost 0 bases and 2 bases, there was a span of 7 bases. Germline V lookup: CDR1 KGHDR, CDR2 SFDVKD. The CDR3 covers 15 residues. The CDR3 sequence: CATSDLQGGNQPQHF. CDR3 coding DNA: TGTGCCACCAGTGATTTGCAGGGTGGCAATCAGCCCCAGCATTTT.

This clonotype was found many times. V usage is TRBV29-1 and J usage is TRBJ2-7, with 10 bases lining up with TRBD1. The trim removed 7 bases at V and 4 bases at J, leaving 4 bases unmatched. The CDR3 is made up of 12 amino acids. In germline, CDR1 is SQVTM, CDR2 ANQGSEA. The CDR3, as DNA: TGCAGCGGGTCGGACAGGGGGTACGAGCAGTACTTC. Protein sequence: CSGSDRGYEQYF.